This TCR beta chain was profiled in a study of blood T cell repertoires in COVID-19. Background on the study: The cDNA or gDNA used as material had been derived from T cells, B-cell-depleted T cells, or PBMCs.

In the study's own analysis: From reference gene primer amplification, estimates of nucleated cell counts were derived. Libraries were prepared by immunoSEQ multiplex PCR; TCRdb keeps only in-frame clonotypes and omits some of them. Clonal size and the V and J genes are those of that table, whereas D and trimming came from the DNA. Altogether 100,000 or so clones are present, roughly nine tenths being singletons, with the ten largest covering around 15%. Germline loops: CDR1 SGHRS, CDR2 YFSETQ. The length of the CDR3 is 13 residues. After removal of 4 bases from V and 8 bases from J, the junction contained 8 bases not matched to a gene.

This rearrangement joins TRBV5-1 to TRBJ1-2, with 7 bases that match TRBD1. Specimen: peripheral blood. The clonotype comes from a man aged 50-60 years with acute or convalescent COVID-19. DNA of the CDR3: TGCGCCAGCAGCATGACAGGGCCGGGGGGCTACACCTTC. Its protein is CASSMTGPGGYTF.